This entry lists 20 T cell receptor beta chains sequenced from one sample in a study of blood T cell repertoires in COVID-19. Sequencing used immunoSEQ multiplex PCR; TCRdb keeps in-frame clones, though not all of them. The profile covers about 190,000 clones, with roughly four fifths appearing a single time and 5.1% taken by the ten largest. The sample taken for sequencing was peripheral blood. These receptor sequences come from a woman in her 70s with active or convalescent COVID-19.

The chain has TRBV4-1 and TRBJ1-6; D not certain. The ends were cut back, 1 base at V and 0 bases at J, with 10 bases in the middle. This CDR3 contains 17 residues. CDR1 is MGHRA and CDR2 is YSYEKL in the germline V gene. The CDR3 DNA reads as TGCGCCAGCAGCCAAGCCCCCGGTGGCTCCTATAATTCACCCCTCCACTTT. Protein: CASSQAPGGSYNSPLHF.

The V gene is TRBV6-1, the J gene TRBJ2-1, with 9 nucleotides matching TRBD1. The germline gives CDR1 MNHNS, CDR2 SASEGT. The J segment lost 2 bases and the V segment lost 3 bases, leaving 14 bases of the junction unmatched. The CDR3 extends over 19 amino acids. The chain's CDR3 is CASSDPGTGFLAAYNEQFF. In nucleotides, the CDR3 is TGTGCCAGCAGTGATCCCGGGACAGGGTTCTTGGCGGCCTACAATGAGCAGTTCTTC.

The chain links TRBV6-1 to TRBJ1-1; D possibly corresponds to TRBD1 (6 bases). Germline V gene sequence: CDR1 MNHNS, CDR2 SASEGT. CDR3 length: 16 amino acids. Trimming cost V 2 bases and J 6 bases, with 19 bases left between them. CDR3 nucleotide sequence: TGTGCCAGCAGTGAATGGCCAGGGGCAATGGTGGCTGAAGCTTTCTTT. Protein product: CASSEWPGAMVAEAFF.

This chain links TRBV19 with TRBJ2-3, with 7 nucleotides matching TRBD1. CDR3 size: 15 residues. With V trimmed by 6 bases and J by 4 bases, 10 bases remained unmatched. Germline CDR1 and CDR2: LNHDA and SQIVND (reference sequence). The CDR3, as DNA: TGTGCCAGTAGGGACACTGACAGGGTGCCAGATACGCAGTATTTT. It yields the protein CASRDTDRVPDTQYF. The full variable domain, in which reference TRBV19 and TRBJ2-3 provide the parts outside the CDR3, is DGGITQSPKYLFRKEGQNVTLSCEQNLNHDAMYWYRQDPGQGLRLIYYSQIVNDFQKGDIAEGYSVSREKKESFPLTVTSAQKNPTAFYLCASRDTDRVPDTQYFGPGTRLTVL.

This clone was counted once. This chain links TRBV5-1 with TRBJ2-6, with 10 bases fitting TRBD1. CDR3 size: 19 residues. V dropped 3 bases and J dropped 2; count of bases not matched to a gene: 11. The germline gives CDR1 SGHRS, CDR2 YFSETQ. CDR3 sequence: CASSYNKDRGLAGANVLTF. The CDR3 DNA reads TGCGCCAGCAGCTACAACAAAGACAGGGGGCTCGCTGGGGCCAACGTCCTGACTTTC.

DNA of the CDR3: TGTGCCAGCAGTGAGTTAGCGGTCTTCGGGGAGACCCAGTACTTC. It is translated as CASSELAVFGETQYF. J is TRBJ2-5 and V is TRBV2; D might be TRBD2 (6 bases). Germline V gene data show CDR1 as SNHLY and CDR2 as FYNNEI. This CDR3 contains 15 residues. The V end lost 3 bases, the J end lost 5 bases, and 16 bases lay between the germline ends. Variable domain in full (rest from reference TRBV2 and TRBJ2-5): EPEVTQTPSHQVTQMGQEVILRCVPISNHLYFYWYRQILGQKVEFLVSFYNNEISEKSEIFDDQFSVERPDGSNFTLKIRSTKLEDSAMYFCASSELAVFGETQYFGPGTRLLVL.

This clone was counted between two and nine times. The chain carries TRBV11-2 and TRBJ2-1; 7 bases fit TRBD2. The length of the CDR3 is 17 residues. Trimming cost V 5 bases and J 3 bases; bases outside gene matches: 13. Germline values: CDR1 SGHAT, CDR2 FQNNGV. The CDR3 sequence: CASSIRLAEAVYNEQFF. The CDR3, as DNA: TGTGCCAGCAGCATCCGTCTAGCGGAGGCCGTCTACAATGAGCAGTTCTTC.

The rearrangement joins TRBV11-3 to TRBJ2-2; weak D call: TRBD2 (5 bases). Germline CDR1 is SGHNT and CDR2 is YENEEA. The CDR3 covers 14 residues. V lost 5 bases and J 5 bases, leaving 12 bases between the germline ends. The CDR3 DNA follows: TGTGCCAGCAGCCCGGGGAGAAATACCGGGGAGCTGTTTTTT. This encodes CASSPGRNTGELFF.

The V gene is TRBV5-1, the J gene TRBJ1-1; D is unclear. Germline V gives CDR1 SGHRS, CDR2 YFSETQ. Trimming stripped 3 bases from V and 0 bases from J, with 12 bases between. The CDR3 contains 15 residues. The CDR3 DNA follows: TGCGCCAGCAGCTCGGGAACTCAGATGAACACTGAAGCTTTCTTT. The encoded protein is CASSSGTQMNTEAFF.

The chain links TRBV19 to TRBJ2-7; 12 bases are shared with TRBD1. Germline assignment: CDR1 LNHDA and CDR2 SQIVND (reference sequence). V was pared by 7 bases and J by 5 bases, with 6 bases of the junction left unmatched. The CDR3 consists of 14 residues. The CDR3 is CASKPGQGANEQYF. As DNA, the CDR3 is TGTGCCAGTAAACCGGGACAGGGGGCCAACGAGCAGTACTTC.

Only one count was recorded for this clone. This chain links TRBV28 with TRBJ1-4, with D unclear. V was cut by 3 bases and J by 8 bases, with 4 bases left in between. The CDR3 runs 11 residues. CDR1 is MDHEN and CDR2 is SYDVKM in the germline V gene. The CDR3 spells CASSFREKLFF. In DNA form, the CDR3 reads TGTGCCAGCAGTTTCCGGGAAAAACTGTTTTTT.

The V and J genes are TRBV29-1 and TRBJ2-5, with 7 bases that match TRBD1. The trim removed 7 bases at V and 1 base at J, leaving 9 bases unmatched. The V gene's germline CDR1 is SQVTM and CDR2 ANQGSEA. There are 14 residues in the CDR3. CDR3 region: CSATGTEFQETQYF. In DNA, the CDR3 is TGCAGCGCCACCGGGACAGAGTTCCAAGAGACCCAGTACTTC.

In its sample, this clone was seen a few times. The chain uses TRBV29-1 and TRBJ2-1; 12 positions agree with TRBD2. This CDR3 has 15 amino acids. V shed 7 bases and J 7 bases; nucleotides not matched to a gene: 11. The germline V gene has CDR1 SQVTM and CDR2 ANQGSEA. The CDR3 region is CSARGGLAGSNEQFF. Written as DNA, the CDR3 is TGCAGCGCCCGAGGGGGACTAGCGGGCTCAAATGAGCAGTTCTTC.

This chain links TRBV7-3 with TRBJ2-1; 11 bases align to TRBD2. The CDR3 contains 18 residues. The V gene end was trimmed by 5 bases and the J gene end by 1 base; junction bases not matched to a gene: 10. Germline V gene data show CDR1 as SGHTA and CDR2 as FQGTGA. CDR3 loop: CASSRTSGPPDSYNEQFF. The DNA of the CDR3 is TGTGCCAGCAGCCGGACTAGCGGGCCTCCCGATTCCTACAATGAGCAGTTCTTC.

This clone was observed a few times. The rearrangement uses TRBV15 and TRBJ1-1; D is undetermined. V lost 0 bases and J 2 bases, leaving 4 bases between the germline ends. The germline V gene has CDR1 LNHNV and CDR2 YYDKDF (reference sequence). The CDR3 sequence is 13 residues long. The CDR3 coding sequence is TGTGCCACCAGCAGAGACACTAACACTGAAGCTTTCTTT. This gives the protein CATSRDTNTEAFF.

The chain combines TRBV5-1 with TRBJ2-3; 7 nucleotides match TRBD1. The CDR3 is 18 residues long. After removal of 4 bases from V and 6 bases from J, the junction contained 20 bases not matched to a gene. In germline, CDR1 is SGHRS, CDR2 YFSETQ. The CDR3 loop is CASSPMGQFYSELDTQYF. In DNA, the CDR3 is TGCGCCAGCAGCCCCATGGGACAGTTCTACTCTGAACTCGATACGCAGTATTTT.

This chain links TRBV5-4 with TRBJ2-7; D might be TRBD2 (5 bases). The CDR3 totals 13 residues. V was cut by 0 bases and J by 3 bases, with 7 bases left in between. The germline CDR1 and CDR2 sequences are SGHNT and YYREEE (reference sequence). CDR3 amino acids: CASSLGGGYEQYF. DNA for the CDR3: TGTGCCAGCAGCTTGGGAGGAGGCTACGAGCAGTACTTC.

The J gene is TRBJ1-3, the V gene TRBV30; D uncertain. CDR1 is GTSNPN and CDR2 is SVGIG in the germline V gene (reference sequence). The CDR3 is 13 amino acids. Trimming cost V 2 bases and J 3 bases, with 8 bases left between them. The CDR3 loop reads CAWSPGGGNTIYF. The CDR3 DNA is TGTGCCTGGAGTCCTGGAGGTGGAAACACCATATATTTT.

This clone was recorded a few times. The chain carries TRBV30 and TRBJ1-1; the D is unclear. The CDR3 consists of 12 residues. Per germline, CDR1 GTSNPN and CDR2 SVGIG (reference sequence). Deletions cut 6 bases from V and 11 bases from J, with 19 bases between. The CDR3: CACDLWRDGAFF. The CDR3 DNA reads as TGTGCCTGCGACCTGTGGAGAGACGGTGCTTTCTTT.

The chain combines TRBV7-9 with TRBJ2-3; the D is unclear. CDR3 length: 14 residues. Trimming left V 0 bases short and J 0 bases short, with 4 bases between. From germline, CDR1 is SEHNR and CDR2 FQNEAQ (reference sequence). The DNA for the CDR3 is TGTGCCAGCAGCTTAGCGGCCAGCACAGATACGCAGTATTTT. Its protein product is CASSLAASTDTQYF.